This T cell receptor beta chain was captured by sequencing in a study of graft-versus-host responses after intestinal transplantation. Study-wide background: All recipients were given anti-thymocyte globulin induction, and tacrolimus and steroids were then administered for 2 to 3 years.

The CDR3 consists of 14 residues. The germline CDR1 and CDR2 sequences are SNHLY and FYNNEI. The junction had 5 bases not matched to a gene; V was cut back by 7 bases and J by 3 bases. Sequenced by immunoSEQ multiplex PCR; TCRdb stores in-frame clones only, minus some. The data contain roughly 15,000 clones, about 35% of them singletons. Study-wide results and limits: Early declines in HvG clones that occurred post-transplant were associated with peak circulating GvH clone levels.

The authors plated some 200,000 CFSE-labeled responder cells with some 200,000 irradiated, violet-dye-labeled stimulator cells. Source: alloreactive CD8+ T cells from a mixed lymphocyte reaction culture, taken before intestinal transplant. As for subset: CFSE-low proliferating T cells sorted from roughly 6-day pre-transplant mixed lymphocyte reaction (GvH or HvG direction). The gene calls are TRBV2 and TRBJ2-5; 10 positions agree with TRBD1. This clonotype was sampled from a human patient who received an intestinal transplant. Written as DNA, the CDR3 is TGTGCCAGCACGACAGGGGGCCCCGAAGAGACCCAGTACTTC. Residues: CASTTGGPEETQYF.